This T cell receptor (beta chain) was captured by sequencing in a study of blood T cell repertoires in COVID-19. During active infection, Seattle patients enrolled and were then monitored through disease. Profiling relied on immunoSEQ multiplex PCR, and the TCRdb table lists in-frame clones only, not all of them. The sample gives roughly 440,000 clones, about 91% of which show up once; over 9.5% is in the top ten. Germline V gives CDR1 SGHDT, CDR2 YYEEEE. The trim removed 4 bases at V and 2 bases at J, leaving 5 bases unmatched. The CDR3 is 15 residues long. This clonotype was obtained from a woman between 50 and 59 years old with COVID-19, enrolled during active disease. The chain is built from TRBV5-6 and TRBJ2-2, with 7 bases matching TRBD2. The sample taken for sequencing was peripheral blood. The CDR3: CASSAGTINTGELFF. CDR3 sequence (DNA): TGTGCCAGCAGCGCCGGGACTATTAACACCGGGGAGCTGTTTTTT.